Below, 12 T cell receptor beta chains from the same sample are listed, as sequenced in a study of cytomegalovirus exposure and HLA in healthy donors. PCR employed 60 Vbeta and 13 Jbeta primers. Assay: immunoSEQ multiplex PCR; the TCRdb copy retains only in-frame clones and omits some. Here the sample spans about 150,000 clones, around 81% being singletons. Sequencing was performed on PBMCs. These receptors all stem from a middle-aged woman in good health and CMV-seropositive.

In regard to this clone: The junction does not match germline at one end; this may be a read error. CDR3 coding DNA: TGTGCCACCAGAAGAGGGGCGGGGAACACTGAAGCTTTCTTT. Residues: CATRRGAGNTEAFF. The chain recombines TRBV15 with TRBJ1-1, with D perhaps matching TRBD1 (5 bases). The germline CDR1 and CDR2 sequences are LNHNV and YYDKDF (reference sequence). CDR3 size: 14 residues. The full variable domain, rest sourced from reference TRBV15 and TRBJ1-1, is DAMVIQNPRYQVTQFGKPVTLSCSQTLNHNVMYWYQQKSSQAPKLLFHYYDKDFNNEADTPDNFQSRRPNTSFCFLDIRSPGLGDTAMYLCATRRGAGNTEAFFGQGTRLTVV.

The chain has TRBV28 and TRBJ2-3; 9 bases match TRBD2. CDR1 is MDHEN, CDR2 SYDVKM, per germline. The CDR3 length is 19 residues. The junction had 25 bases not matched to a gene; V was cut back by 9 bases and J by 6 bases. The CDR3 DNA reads TGTGCCAGTGTCCTAAAAAGGTCGCTGACTAGCGGACCCTCGGATACGCAGTATTTT. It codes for CASVLKRSLTSGPSDTQYF.

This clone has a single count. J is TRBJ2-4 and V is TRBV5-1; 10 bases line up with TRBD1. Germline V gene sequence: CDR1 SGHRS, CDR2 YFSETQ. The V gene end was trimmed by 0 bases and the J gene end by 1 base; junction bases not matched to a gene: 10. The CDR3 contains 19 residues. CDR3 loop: CASSLGASGTGVAKNIQYF. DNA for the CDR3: TGCGCCAGCAGCTTGGGCGCCTCCGGGACAGGGGTTGCCAAAAACATTCAGTACTTC. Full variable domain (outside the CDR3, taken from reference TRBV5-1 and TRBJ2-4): KAGVTQTPRYLIKTRGQQVTLSCSPISGHRSVSWYQQTPGQGLQFLFEYFSETQRNKGNFPGRFSGRQFSNSRSEMNVSTLELGDSALYLCASSLGASGTGVAKNIQYFGAGTRLSVL.

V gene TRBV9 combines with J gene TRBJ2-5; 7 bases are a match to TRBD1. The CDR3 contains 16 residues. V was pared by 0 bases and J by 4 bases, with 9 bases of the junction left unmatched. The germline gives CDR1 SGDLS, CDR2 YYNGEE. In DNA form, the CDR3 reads TGTGCCAGCAGCGTAGGGATTGGGGGACAGTCAGAGACCCAGTACTTC. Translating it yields CASSVGIGGQSETQYF.

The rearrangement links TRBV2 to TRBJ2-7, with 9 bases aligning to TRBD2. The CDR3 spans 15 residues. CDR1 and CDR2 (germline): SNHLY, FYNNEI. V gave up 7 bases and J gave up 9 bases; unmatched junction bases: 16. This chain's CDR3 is CASIPLAGPPGGQYF. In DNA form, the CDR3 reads TGTGCCAGCATCCCCCTAGCGGGACCACCCGGTGGGCAGTACTTC.

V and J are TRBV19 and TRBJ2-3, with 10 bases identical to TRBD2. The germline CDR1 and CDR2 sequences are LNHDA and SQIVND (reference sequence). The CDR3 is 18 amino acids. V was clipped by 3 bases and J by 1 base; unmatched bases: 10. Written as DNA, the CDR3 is TGTGCCAGTAGTATGTTGAGCGGGAGGGAAGGGGGCACAGATACGCAGTATTTT. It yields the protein CASSMLSGREGGTDTQYF. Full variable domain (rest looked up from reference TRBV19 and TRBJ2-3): DGGITQSPKYLFRKEGQNVTLSCEQNLNHDAMYWYRQDPGQGLRLIYYSQIVNDFQKGDIAEGYSVSREKKESFPLTVTSAQKNPTAFYLCASSMLSGREGGTDTQYFGPGTRLTVL.

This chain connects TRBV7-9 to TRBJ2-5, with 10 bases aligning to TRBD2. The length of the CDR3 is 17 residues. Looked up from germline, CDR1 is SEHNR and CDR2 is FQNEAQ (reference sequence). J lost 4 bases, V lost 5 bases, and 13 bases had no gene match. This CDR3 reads CASSLRTSGPKGETQYF. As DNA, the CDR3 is TGTGCCAGCAGCCTTCGGACTAGCGGTCCCAAGGGAGAGACCCAGTACTTC.

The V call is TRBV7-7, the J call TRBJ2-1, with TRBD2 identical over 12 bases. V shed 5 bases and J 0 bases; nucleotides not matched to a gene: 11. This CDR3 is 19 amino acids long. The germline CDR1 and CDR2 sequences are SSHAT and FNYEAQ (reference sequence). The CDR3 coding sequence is TGTGCCAGCAGCCCTCGACTAGCGGGAGAATTAAGCTCCTACAATGAGCAGTTCTTC. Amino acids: CASSPRLAGELSSYNEQFF.

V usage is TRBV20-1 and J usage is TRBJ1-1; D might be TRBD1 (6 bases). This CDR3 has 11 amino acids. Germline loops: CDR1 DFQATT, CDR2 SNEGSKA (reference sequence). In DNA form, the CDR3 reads TGCAACTCGGGACAGAACACTGAAGCTTTCTTT. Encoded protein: CNSGQNTEAFF.

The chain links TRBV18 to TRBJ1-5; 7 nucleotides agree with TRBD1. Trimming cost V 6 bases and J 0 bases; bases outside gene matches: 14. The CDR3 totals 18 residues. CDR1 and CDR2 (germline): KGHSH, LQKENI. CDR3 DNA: TGTGCCAGCTCCCTGGTGCGACAGGGATCAAGTAGCAATCAGCCCCAGCATTTT. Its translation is CASSLVRQGSSSNQPQHF.

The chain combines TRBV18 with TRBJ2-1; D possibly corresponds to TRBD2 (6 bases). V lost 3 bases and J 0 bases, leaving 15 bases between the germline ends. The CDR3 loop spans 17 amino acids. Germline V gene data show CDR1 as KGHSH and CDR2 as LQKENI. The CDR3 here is CASSPSTAGLSYNEQFF. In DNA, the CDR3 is TGTGCCAGCTCACCTTCAACTGCGGGGCTCTCCTACAATGAGCAGTTCTTC.

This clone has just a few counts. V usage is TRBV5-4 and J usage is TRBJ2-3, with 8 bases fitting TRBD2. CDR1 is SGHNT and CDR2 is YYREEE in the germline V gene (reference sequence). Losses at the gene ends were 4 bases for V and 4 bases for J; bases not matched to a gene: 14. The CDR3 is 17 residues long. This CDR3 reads CASSPRGLASGSDTQYF. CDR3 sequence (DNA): TGTGCCAGCAGCCCACGGGGGTTGGCTAGCGGGTCAGATACGCAGTATTTT.